The 30 T cell receptor beta chains below were found in one sample sequenced in a study of cytomegalovirus exposure and HLA in healthy donors. Libraries were prepared by immunoSEQ multiplex PCR; TCRdb keeps only in-frame clonotypes and omits some of them. The sample carries about 66,000 clones, approximately 96% recorded once. Sequencing was performed on PBMCs. The receptors shown here come from a man aged 18 to 35 in good health and CMV-seronegative.

This clone was observed once. The genes are TRBV6-1 and TRBJ2-5, with a possible D match to TRBD1 (6 bases). Germline values: CDR1 MNHNS, CDR2 SASEGT. Trimming removed 4 bases at V and 0 bases at J, with 9 bases between. This CDR3 contains 14 residues. The CDR3 here is CASSGTGYQETQYF. CDR3 nucleotides: TGTGCCAGCAGTGGAACAGGGTACCAAGAGACCCAGTACTTC.

The chain joins TRBV12-5 to TRBJ2-5; unclear D gene. Germline V gene sequence: CDR1 LGHNT, CDR2 FRNRAP. The CDR3 is 12 amino acids. V shed 3 bases and J shed 5 bases, with 7 bases lying between them. This chain's CDR3 is CASGLFGETQYF. CDR3 sequence (DNA): TGTGCTAGTGGTTTATTCGGGGAGACCCAGTACTTC.

This chain uses TRBV5-4 with TRBJ1-1, with D perhaps TRBD1 (6 bases). Germline V gene lookup returns CDR1 SGHNT and CDR2 YYREEE (reference sequence). CDR3 size: 13 residues. With 0 bases removed from V and 10 bases from J, the gap between germline ends came to 13 bases. CDR3 sequence: CASSLAGGFGAFF. The CDR3 DNA sequence: TGTGCCAGCAGCTTGGCGGGGGGCTTTGGAGCTTTCTTT.

The chain recombines TRBV28 with TRBJ1-2; D is uncertain. CDR3 length: 13 residues. V lost 3 bases and J lost 2, with 7 bases in between. In germline, CDR1 is MDHEN, CDR2 SYDVKM. This CDR3 is CASSFNSNYGYTF. Here the CDR3 DNA reads TGTGCCAGCAGTTTTAACAGCAACTATGGCTACACCTTC.

In its sample, this clone was seen once. The chain employs TRBV7-8 and TRBJ2-5, with 7 bases matching TRBD2. J gave up 2 bases and V 3 bases, and 15 bases lay outside the gene matches. This CDR3 comprises 18 residues. Per germline, CDR1 SGHVS and CDR2 FQNEAQ. The CDR3, as DNA: TGTGCCAGCAGCTTTTTTGTCAGTGCGGGAGTAAAACAAGAGACCCAGTACTTC. The encoded protein is CASSFFVSAGVKQETQYF.

The chain links TRBV30 to TRBJ2-2; possibly TRBD2 for D (6 bases). The CDR3 runs to 15 residues. Germline-derived CDR1 and CDR2 are GTSNPN and SVGIG (reference sequence). Trimming removed 5 bases at V and 9 bases at J, with 22 bases between. CDR3 DNA sequence: TGTGCCTGGCCCCGATGGACTATCAGTGGCCGGGAGCTGTTTTTT. Translated, it gives CAWPRWTISGRELFF.

CDR3 region: CASSSLQGVGPAKNIQYF. The CDR3 DNA reads TGTGCCAGCAGCTCGTTACAGGGGGTGGGCCCGGCCAAAAACATTCAGTACTTC. The rearrangement joins TRBV5-4 to TRBJ2-4; 8 bases match TRBD1. V lost 3 bases and J lost 1; bases outside the gene matches: 12. CDR1 and CDR2 from the germline V gene are SGHNT and YYREEE (reference sequence). CDR3 length: 18 amino acids.

The rearrangement uses TRBV27 and TRBJ2-3; D unclear. The germline V and J ends were trimmed by 4 bases and 2 bases, with 16 bases remaining between them. Germline CDR1 MNHEY, CDR2 SMNVEV (reference sequence). The CDR3 has 16 amino acids. The chain's CDR3 is CASSSTRQVSTDTQYF. The CDR3 nucleotides read TGTGCCAGCAGTTCAACTCGACAAGTCTCCACAGATACGCAGTATTTT.

J is TRBJ2-1 and V is TRBV7-9; 12 nucleotides agree with TRBD2. CDR1 and CDR2 (germline): SEHNR, FQNEAQ (reference sequence). After removal of 2 bases from V and 7 bases from J, the junction contained 6 bases not matched to a gene. This CDR3 is 16 amino acids long. CDR3 nucleotide sequence: TGTGCCAGCAGCTTAACGACTAGCGGGAGTGGGAATGAGCAGTTCTTC. Its translation is CASSLTTSGSGNEQFF.

This chain connects TRBV5-6 to TRBJ1-2, with D perhaps TRBD1 (6 bases). CDR3 length equals 13 residues. Germline assignment: CDR1 SGHDT and CDR2 YYEEEE. V was cut by 0 bases and J by 3 bases, with 6 bases left in between. Written as DNA, the CDR3 is TGTGCCAGCAGCTTGGGGACAGACTATGGCTACACCTTC. Its protein is CASSLGTDYGYTF.

The chain carries TRBV27 and TRBJ2-7; D remains ambiguous. V lost 5 bases and J 1 base, leaving 15 bases between the germline ends. CDR3 length: 15 amino acids. The germline gives CDR1 MNHEY, CDR2 SMNVEV (reference sequence). The CDR3 coding sequence is TGTGCCAGCAGTACTTTAGCCCACATTTCCTACGAGCAGTACTTC. Its protein is CASSTLAHISYEQYF.

The V gene is TRBV28, the J gene TRBJ2-1; D remains unclear. From germline, CDR1 is MDHEN and CDR2 SYDVKM. CDR3 length: 12 residues. V shed 6 bases and J shed 12 bases, with 15 bases lying between them. This CDR3 reads CASSPGSRRQFF. CDR3 sequence (DNA): TGTGCCAGCAGCCCTGGTAGCAGACGGCAGTTCTTC.

CDR3 coding DNA: TGCGCCAGCAGCCACATACGGGAGGAGCAAGAGACCCAGTACTTC. Translating gives CASSHIREEQETQYF. The gene calls are TRBV4-3 and TRBJ2-5, with TRBD2 matching 7 bases. V trimming: 3 bases; J trimming: 2 bases; junction bases outside the gene matches: 6. Germline lookup yields CDR1 LGHNA and CDR2 YSLEER. CDR3 length: 15 residues.

This clone was counted a single time. The chain links TRBV19 to TRBJ2-7; TRBD2 matches at 7 bases. Germline trimming cut 4 bases from V and 0 bases from J; bases unmatched to any gene: 3. The CDR3 sequence is 14 residues long. The V gene's germline CDR1 is LNHDA and CDR2 SQIVND (reference sequence). DNA for the CDR3: TGTGCCAGTAGTACGACTAGCAGCTCCTACGAGCAGTACTTC. This codes for CASSTTSSSYEQYF.

The chain uses TRBV12-5 and TRBJ2-1; 8 positions match TRBD1. In germline, CDR1 is LGHNT, CDR2 FRNRAP. The CDR3 is 15 residues long. After removal of 5 bases from V and 2 bases from J, the junction contained 5 bases not matched to a gene. In DNA, the CDR3 is TGTGCTAGTGGTCCTGGGACAGGCGCCTACAATGAGCAGTTCTTC. Its translation: CASGPGTGAYNEQFF.

The chain is built from TRBV10-1 and TRBJ1-5; the D gene is possibly TRBD1 (6 bases). Germline-derived CDR1 and CDR2 are WNHNN and SYGVQD (reference sequence). V was clipped by 10 bases and J by 4 bases, with 20 bases between them. The CDR3 has 15 amino acids. CDR3 in DNA: TGCGCCATCCAAAAGTGCCCGGGACATAATCAGCCCCAGCATTTT. Translation gives CAIQKCPGHNQPQHF.

The chain has TRBV28 and TRBJ1-2; D uncertain. The CDR3 is made up of 15 amino acids. The germline CDR1 and CDR2 sequences are MDHEN and SYDVKM. V lost 7 bases and J lost 4, with 19 bases in between. CDR3: CASTPSGFPGYGYTF. In DNA, the CDR3 is TGTGCCAGCACCCCGTCCGGGTTCCCCGGCTATGGCTACACCTTC.

V usage is TRBV5-1 and J usage is TRBJ2-1; 7 bases fit TRBD2. The CDR3 length is 16 residues. CDR1 is SGHRS and CDR2 is YFSETQ in the germline V gene. V was pared by 3 bases and J by 0 bases, with 6 bases of the junction left unmatched. CDR3 sequence: CASSSERDSSYNEQFF. CDR3 bases: TGCGCCAGCAGCTCAGAGCGGGACTCCTCCTACAATGAGCAGTTCTTC. Supplemented by reference TRBV5-1 and TRBJ2-1, the full variable domain reads KAGVTQTPRYLIKTRGQQVTLSCSPISGHRSVSWYQQTPGQGLQFLFEYFSETQRNKGNFPGRFSGRQFSNSRSEMNVSTLELGDSALYLCASSSERDSSYNEQFFGPGTRLTVL.

J is TRBJ2-1 and V is TRBV6-6; D is perhaps TRBD2 (6 bases). The germline CDR1 and CDR2 sequences are MNHNY and SVGAGI (reference sequence). V was cut by 8 bases and J by 10 bases, with 12 bases left in between. This CDR3 has 11 residues. The CDR3 sequence is CASRRGMEQFF. CDR3 in DNA: TGTGCCAGCCGCCGGGGGATGGAGCAGTTCTTC.

The rearrangement links TRBV2 to TRBJ2-3; 14 nucleotides agree with TRBD2. Germline CDR1 is SNHLY and CDR2 is FYNNEI. The CDR3 has 16 residues. V gave up 5 bases and J gave up 4 bases; unmatched junction bases: 5. CDR3 protein: CASSTRLAGGPDTQYF. The CDR3 coding sequence is TGTGCCAGCAGTACCCGACTAGCGGGAGGGCCAGATACGCAGTATTTT.

A note on this clone: Lacking the conserved final phenylalanine or tryptophan, this CDR3 likely reflects a read error. Because the CDR3's place on the DNA is in doubt, the DNA is left out and the CDR3 is given as listed by TCRdb. The CDR3 loop is CASSEDSPDPFI. The gene calls are TRBV6-1 and TRBJ2-7; the table gives TRBD1 as D, unverified against the DNA. Germline lookup yields CDR1 MNHNS and CDR2 SASEGT. The CDR3 is 12 amino acids long, termini counted.

The count of this clone is one. V gene TRBV2 combines with J gene TRBJ2-3, with D unclear. V shed 4 bases and J shed 3 bases, with 5 bases lying between them. Per the germline V gene, CDR1 is SNHLY and CDR2 is FYNNEI. The CDR3 is 12 residues long. CDR3 sequence reads: CASSGVTDTQYF. In nucleotides, the CDR3 is TGTGCCAGCAGTGGCGTAACAGATACGCAGTATTTT.

The chain carries TRBV6-1 and TRBJ2-7; TRBD2 agrees at 7 bases. J lost 3 bases, V lost 3 bases, and 2 bases had no gene match. The CDR3 runs to 13 residues. Germline V CDR1 and CDR2: MNHNS, SASEGT. The CDR3 loop reads CASSEKRDYEQYF. DNA for the CDR3: TGTGCCAGCAGTGAGAAGCGGGACTACGAGCAGTACTTC.

The chain is built from TRBV11-3 and TRBJ2-1; 8 positions match TRBD2. With V trimmed by 1 base and J by 7 bases, 9 bases remained unmatched. The germline CDR1 and CDR2 sequences are SGHNT and YENEEA. The CDR3 runs 16 residues. CDR3 in DNA: TGTGCCAGCAGCTTAGTAGGCGGGAGGTCCGGAAATGAGCAGTTCTTC. As protein: CASSLVGGRSGNEQFF.

V is TRBV19 and J is TRBJ1-4, with D perhaps TRBD1 (6 bases). Germline assignment: CDR1 LNHDA and CDR2 SQIVND (reference sequence). CDR3 length equals 13 residues. V shed 5 bases and J shed 7 bases, with 11 bases lying between them. In nucleotides, the CDR3 is TGTGCCAGTAGTCTGGGGGCTAGTGAAAAACTGTTTTTT. Amino acid sequence: CASSLGASEKLFF.

The rearrangement joins TRBV6-6 to TRBJ2-5; D is unclear. From germline, CDR1 is MNHNY and CDR2 SVGAGI (reference sequence). The ends were cut back, 5 bases at V and 5 bases at J, with 15 bases in the middle. This CDR3 spans 14 amino acids. DNA of the CDR3: TGTGCCAGCAGTCCGTTGCCGGGTGGTGAGACCCAGTACTTC. Amino acids: CASSPLPGGETQYF.

The V call is TRBV5-4, the J call TRBJ1-2; 7 positions agree with TRBD1. V dropped 3 bases and J dropped 2; count of bases not matched to a gene: 7. The CDR3 is made up of 15 amino acids. Germline CDR1 reads SGHNT; CDR2 reads YYREEE (reference sequence). CDR3 region: CASSYSTGANYGYTF. In nucleotides, the CDR3 is TGTGCCAGCAGCTATTCAACAGGGGCCAACTATGGCTACACCTTC. Supplemented by reference TRBV5-4 and TRBJ1-2, the full variable domain reads ETGVTQSPTHLIKTRGQQVTLRCSSQSGHNTVSWYQQALGQGPQFIFQYYREEENGRGNFPPRFSGLQFPNYSSELNVNALELDDSALYLCASSYSTGANYGYTFGSGTRLTVV.

This clone was found once. V is TRBV28 and J is TRBJ2-5, with 8 bases fitting TRBD1. Germline CDR1 MDHEN, CDR2 SYDVKM. V was pared by 3 bases and J by 2 bases, with 8 bases of the junction left unmatched. CDR3 length equals 16 residues. The CDR3 nucleotides read TGTGCCAGCAGTTTCACTGGACAGGGCGCACAAGAGACCCAGTACTTC. Its translation is CASSFTGQGAQETQYF.

This clone was detected once. This chain joins TRBV6-6 and TRBJ1-3; no firm D call. The ends were cut back, 4 bases at V and 8 bases at J, with 12 bases in the middle. The CDR3 contains 13 residues. Germline loops: CDR1 MNHNY, CDR2 SVGAGI (reference sequence). The CDR3 nucleotides read TGTGCCAGCAGTTTTAGCGGATTAGACACCATATATTTT. Translated, it gives CASSFSGLDTIYF.

The chain uses TRBV7-8 and TRBJ2-7; the D gene is possibly TRBD1 (6 bases). The CDR3 contains 14 residues. Germline V gene sequence: CDR1 SGHVS, CDR2 FQNEAQ. Deletions cut 4 bases from V and 4 bases from J, with 14 bases between. The CDR3 region is CASSSMSQGYEQYF. As DNA, the CDR3 is TGTGCCAGCAGCTCGATGTCCCAGGGGTACGAGCAGTACTTC.